The T cell receptor beta chain under discussion was sequenced for a study of blood T cell repertoires in COVID-19. On the study more broadly: Sources were T cells, B-cell-depleted T cells, or PBMCs; the material itself was cDNA or gDNA.

The Seattle site enrolled patients during active infection and followed them longitudinally. Original analysis: For nucleated cells, counts were estimated from reference gene primer amplification. The table came from immunoSEQ multiplex PCR; TCRdb's copy has only in-frame clones and leaves some out. The V and J calls and clone size come from that table; D and trimming were worked out from the DNA. Of a few hundred thousand clones detected, about 90% appear once; the ten largest clones hold around 3%. Germline V gives CDR1 LNHDA, CDR2 SQIVND (reference sequence). The CDR3 spans 16 residues. The V and J ends lost 3 bases and 4 bases, in that order; junction bases with no gene match: 8.

The rearrangement uses TRBV19 and TRBJ2-2, with TRBD2 identical over 7 bases. This TCR was recovered from a woman aged 25 to 39 with COVID-19, enrolled during active disease. Input material: peripheral blood. CDR3 sequence (DNA): TGTGCCAGTAGTATCCGGGGCGGGAGAGTCACCGGGGAGCTGTTTTTT. Its protein product is CASSIRGGRVTGELFF.